What follows is one T cell receptor (beta chain) and its context. The sample originates from a study of beta chain features in type 1 diabetes. Every isolated RNA sample was fully reverse transcribed, so sequencing captured expressed TCRB transcripts. Repertoires were generated with immunoSEQ multiplex PCR, while TCRdb's copy carries only in-frame clones and drops some. This table holds under 400,000 clones, 15% to 20% found once. This TCR was recovered from a woman younger than 35 in good health. The source material was naive CD4+ T cells from blood.

As DNA, the CDR3 is TGTGCCAGCAGCACCTCACCGACTAGCGGGGGGGGGAATGAGCAGTTCTTC. Translating it yields CASSTSPTSGGGNEQFF. The V call is TRBV9, the J call TRBJ2-1; TRBD2 matches 14 bases. The length of the CDR3 is 17 residues. After removal of 4 bases from V and 7 bases from J, the junction contained 10 bases not matched to a gene. Looked up from germline, CDR1 is SGDLS and CDR2 is YYNGEE.